One and the same sample provided the 26 T cell receptor beta chains below, sequenced in a study of shared clonotypes between healthy human individuals. Sequencing used immunoSEQ multiplex PCR; TCRdb keeps in-frame clones, though not all of them. The sample consists of over a million clones, 75% to 80% of them appearing once. Sequencing used memory CD4+ T cells from PBMCs. Sample subset: CD45RA-negative fraction. Receptor source: a man in his late teens or twenties in good health. Some clones in this sample may be carry-over from other donors' samples.

This chain uses TRBV7-9 with TRBJ1-2; 12 bases map to TRBD1. With V trimmed by 5 bases and J by 8 bases, 9 bases remained unmatched. The CDR3 is 15 residues long. The germline gives CDR1 SEHNR, CDR2 FQNEAQ (reference sequence). CDR3 amino acids: CASSGRDRGRKGYTF. In nucleotides, the CDR3 is TGTGCCAGCAGCGGCCGGGACAGGGGGCGAAAGGGCTACACCTTC.

The sample holds one count of this clone. The V call is TRBV2, the J call TRBJ2-7, with TRBD1 as a possible D gene (5 bases). From germline, CDR1 is SNHLY and CDR2 FYNNEI. CDR3 length: 14 residues. Trimming pared 9 bases from V and 1 base from J, leaving 16 bases between. The CDR3 DNA follows: TGTGCCAGATCGCCGGCAGGGCGGTCCTACGAGCAGTACTTC. Translation gives CARSPAGRSYEQYF.

The V and J genes are TRBV29-1 and TRBJ2-5; no clear D gene. V was shortened by 6 bases and J by 3 bases, with 17 bases between the two germline ends. Germline V CDR1 and CDR2: SQVTM, ANQGSEA. This CDR3 is built from 14 residues. CDR3 residues: CSVQNINREETQYF. The CDR3 DNA is TGCAGCGTGCAGAATATTAACCGGGAAGAGACCCAGTACTTC. Full variable domain (outside the CDR3, taken from reference TRBV29-1 and TRBJ2-5): SAVISQKPSRDICQRGTSLTIQCQVDSQVTMMFWYRQQPGQSLTLIATANQGSEATYESGFVIDKFPISRPNLTFSTLTVSNMSPEDSSIYLCSVQNINREETQYFGPGTRLLVL.

This rearrangement joins TRBV5-8 to TRBJ2-1; 8 nucleotides match TRBD1. The CDR3 sequence is 15 residues long. Trimming at V came to 0 bases and at J to 3 bases, leaving 2 bases not matched to a gene. CDR1 and CDR2 (germline): SGHTS, YDEGEE. CDR3 amino acids: CASSLDGQGYNEQFF. CDR3 bases: TGTGCCAGCAGCTTGGATGGACAGGGCTACAATGAGCAGTTCTTC.

Comment on this clone: A much larger clone differs by one base, so this may be a read error. This CDR3 is missing its conserved last phenylalanine or tryptophan, likely due to a read error. The chain employs TRBV10-2 and TRBJ1-5, with D uncertain. V was trimmed by 0 bases and J by 3 bases, leaving 6 bases between them. Per germline, CDR1 WSHSY and CDR2 SAAADI. The CDR3 has 14 amino acids. The CDR3 region is CASSESGYNQPQHS. CDR3 coding DNA: TGCGCCAGCAGTGAGTCAGGATACAATCAGCCCCAGCATTCT.

For this clone: This same CDR3 is encoded by further DNA sequences in the sample. The chain employs TRBV28 and TRBJ1-4; D gene unclear. V lost 6 bases to trimming and J lost 5 bases, with 10 bases between them. CDR1 is MDHEN and CDR2 is SYDVKM in the germline V gene. The CDR3 length is 13 residues. In nucleotides, the CDR3 is TGTGCCAGCAGCCGTAGTCTGAATGAAAAACTGTTTTTT. Translated, it gives CASSRSLNEKLFF.

The chain links TRBV30 to TRBJ1-2; no firm D call. The germline gives CDR1 GTSNPN, CDR2 SVGIG (reference sequence). The CDR3 spans 13 residues. Trimming took 2 bases from V and 6 from J, leaving 13 bases between them. This CDR3 reads CAWSMNSKDGYTF. The CDR3 DNA is TGTGCCTGGAGTATGAATTCTAAGGATGGCTACACCTTC.

The chain carries TRBV2 and TRBJ2-4; D not certain. This CDR3 is 14 amino acids long. The germline CDR1 and CDR2 sequences are SNHLY and FYNNEI. V was shortened by 4 bases and J by 0 bases, with 7 bases between the two germline ends. CDR3: CASSVSGAKNIQYF. The CDR3 nucleotides are TGTGCCAGCAGTGTATCGGGAGCCAAAAACATTCAGTACTTC.

The chain joins TRBV28 to TRBJ1-2, with TRBD1 matching over 10 bases. V gave up 8 bases and J gave up 4 bases; unmatched junction bases: 13. The germline V gene encodes CDR1 MDHEN and CDR2 SYDVKM. The CDR3 consists of 16 residues. CDR3 loop: CASRSPGQGLVYGYTF. The CDR3, as DNA: TGTGCCAGCCGTTCCCCGGGACAGGGGTTGGTCTATGGCTACACCTTC.

This clone was seen a single time. The rearrangement uses TRBV7-3 and TRBJ2-5, with 7 bases matching TRBD1. The CDR3 runs 14 residues. After removal of 4 bases from V and 4 bases from J, the junction contained 6 bases not matched to a gene. Germline V lookup: CDR1 SGHTA, CDR2 FQGTGA. The CDR3 spells CASSSTGVGETQYF. CDR3 DNA sequence: TGTGCCAGCAGCTCAACAGGGGTTGGAGAGACCCAGTACTTC. Full variable domain (outside the CDR3, taken from reference TRBV7-3 and TRBJ2-5): GAGVSQTPSNKVTEKGKYVELRCDPISGHTALYWYRQSLGQGPEFLIYFQGTGAADDSGLPNDRFFAVRPEGSVSTLKIQRTERGDSAVYLCASSSTGVGETQYFGPGTRLLVL.

This clone was seen ten or more times. CDR3 in amino acids: CSVSTVGAGNTIYF. As DNA, the CDR3 is TGCAGCGTTTCCACCGTGGGGGCTGGAAACACCATATATTTT. The chain combines TRBV29-1 with TRBJ1-3; perhaps TRBD1 as D (5 bases). Germline V gives CDR1 SQVTM, CDR2 ANQGSEA. The length of the CDR3 is 14 residues. Between the trimmed V and J ends, which lost 5 bases and 2 bases, there was a span of 13 bases.

The chain couples TRBV5-1 to TRBJ2-3; 9 nucleotides agree with TRBD1. The germline CDR1 and CDR2 sequences are SGHRS and YFSETQ. With 3 bases clipped from V and 6 bases from J, the junction kept 5 bases outside the gene matches. CDR3 length equals 14 residues. The CDR3 protein is CASSSLGTGDTQYF. CDR3 sequence (DNA): TGCGCCAGCAGCTCCCTAGGGACAGGGGATACGCAGTATTTT.

The chain has TRBV7-3 and TRBJ2-7; D is undetermined. V lost 5 bases and J lost 6, with 11 bases in between. The CDR3 consists of 12 residues. Germline CDR1 reads SGHTA; CDR2 reads FQGTGA. The CDR3 DNA reads TGTGCCAGCAGCCTGGACCATCTCGAGCAGTACTTC. Protein product: CASSLDHLEQYF.

The chain combines TRBV7-2 with TRBJ2-2; a possible D gene is TRBD1 (5 bases). The germline V and J ends were trimmed by 5 bases and 2 bases, with 18 bases remaining between them. The germline gives CDR1 SGHTA, CDR2 FQGNSA. The CDR3 sequence is 17 residues long. The CDR3 bases are TGTGCCAGCAGCCCGACCTGGGGCAGAGTTAACACCGGGGAGCTGTTTTTT. Its protein product is CASSPTWGRVNTGELFF.

Details on this clone: A read error may be the cause here, since a much bigger clone is one base away. This CDR3 reads CASRTGHRPQHF. In nucleotides, the CDR3 is TGTGCCAGCAGGACAGGTCATCGGCCCCAGCATTTT. V and J are TRBV28 and TRBJ1-5; weak D call: TRBD1 (6 bases). This CDR3 is 12 amino acids long. CDR1 and CDR2 (germline): MDHEN, SYDVKM. V was shortened by 6 bases and J by 9 bases, with 12 bases between the two germline ends.

This chain uses TRBV9 with TRBJ2-1; possible D gene TRBD2, 6 bases. V was cut by 3 bases and J by 5 bases, with 15 bases left in between. The CDR3 has 15 amino acids. Germline V CDR1 and CDR2: SGDLS, YYNGEE. CDR3 region: CASSGSGDQNNEQFF. Here the CDR3 DNA reads TGTGCCAGCAGCGGATCGGGAGATCAAAACAATGAGCAGTTCTTC.

The chain employs TRBV7-8 and TRBJ1-5; 7 bases match TRBD1. V trimming: 5 bases; J trimming: 1 base; junction bases outside the gene matches: 8. This CDR3 has 16 residues. Germline CDR1 reads SGHVS; CDR2 reads FQNEAQ. DNA for the CDR3: TGTGCCAGCAGCAATCCCAGGGGGAGAAGCAATCAGCCCCAGCATTTT. Its translation is CASSNPRGRSNQPQHF.

The gene calls are TRBV29-1 and TRBJ2-5; maybe TRBD1 (6 bases). CDR3 size: 13 residues. Trimming shortened V by 6 bases and J by 4 bases, and 15 bases separated the two germline ends. Germline V gene lookup returns CDR1 SQVTM and CDR2 ANQGSEA. CDR3 amino acids: CSVGAMRVETQYF. The CDR3 coding sequence is TGCAGCGTGGGGGCCATGAGGGTAGAGACCCAGTACTTC.

The rearrangement uses TRBV6-5 and TRBJ1-5; tentative D call: TRBD1 (5 bases). The CDR3 is 15 residues long. With 2 bases removed from V and 2 bases from J, the gap between germline ends came to 10 bases. Germline V CDR1 and CDR2: MNHEY, SVGAGI. DNA of the CDR3: TGTGCCAGCAGTTACAGTAGGGGAGGCAATCAGCCCCAGCATTTT. This translates into CASSYSRGGNQPQHF.

CDR3 sequence: CASIPSQGPYAEAFF. The CDR3 DNA reads TGTGCCAGCATCCCCTCGCAGGGGCCCTACGCTGAAGCTTTCTTT. This rearrangement joins TRBV27 to TRBJ1-1; D possibly corresponds to TRBD1 (6 bases). CDR1 is MNHEY and CDR2 is SMNVEV in the germline V gene (reference sequence). V was trimmed by 7 bases and J by 6 bases, leaving 21 bases between them. CDR3 length equals 15 residues.

The chain combines TRBV7-3 with TRBJ2-4; TRBD2 aligns across 16 bases. This CDR3 contains 16 residues. Germline CDR1 SGHTA, CDR2 FQGTGA. V was clipped by 5 bases and J by 7 bases; unmatched bases: 5. In DNA, the CDR3 is TGTGCCAGCAGCCCGGGACTAGCGGGAGGGAAGAACATTCAGTACTTC. It translates to CASSPGLAGGKNIQYF.

This clone came up a few times. The chain recombines TRBV11-1 with TRBJ1-5; D uncertain. Per germline, CDR1 SGHAT and CDR2 FQDESV (reference sequence). Trimming removed 4 bases at V and 3 bases at J, with 7 bases between. The CDR3 runs to 13 residues. In nucleotides, the CDR3 is TGTGCCAGCAGCTCCTCAGACAATCAGCCCCAGCATTTT. Its translation: CASSSSDNQPQHF.

The CDR3 reads CAITQNRGGYTF. The CDR3 DNA is TGTGCCATCACCCAAAACAGGGGTGGCTACACCTTC. The chain carries TRBV10-3 and TRBJ1-2; 7 bases fit TRBD1. The CDR3 runs to 12 residues. Germline V CDR1 and CDR2: ENHRY, SYGVKD. Trimming removed 7 bases from V and 7 bases from J; junction bases left unmatched: 6.

V is TRBV2 and J is TRBJ1-1, with 10 nucleotides matching TRBD1. The trim removed 8 bases at V and 6 bases at J, leaving 6 bases unmatched. CDR1 is SNHLY and CDR2 is FYNNEI in the germline V gene. The CDR3 extends over 13 amino acids. The CDR3, as DNA: TGTGCCAGCGGGGGACAGGGGACGGCTGAAGCTTTCTTT. Encoded protein: CASGGQGTAEAFF.

As regards this clone: Different DNA sequences within this sample yield the same CDR3. V is TRBV11-2 and J is TRBJ1-2; D is ambiguous. This CDR3 spans 13 amino acids. V shed 5 bases and J shed 0 bases, with 7 bases lying between them. Germline CDR1 and CDR2: SGHAT and FQNNGV. For the CDR3, the DNA is TGTGCCAGCAGCCCCCGGGCTAACTATGGCTACACCTTC. It codes for CASSPRANYGYTF.

The chain joins TRBV5-6 to TRBJ1-4; no reliable D call. The CDR3 runs 17 residues. Germline lookup yields CDR1 SGHDT and CDR2 YYEEEE. Trimming stripped 0 bases from V and 8 bases from J, with 20 bases between. The CDR3 region is CASSLGFSPRREEKLFF. As DNA, the CDR3 is TGTGCCAGCAGCTTGGGTTTTTCCCCGCGCCGGGAAGAAAAACTGTTTTTT.